A selection of T cell receptor beta chains follows, all from one sample in a study of cytomegalovirus exposure and HLA in healthy donors. Using immunoSEQ multiplex PCR, the repertoire was profiled, and TCRdb retains in-frame clones only, with some absent. The sample carries over 150,000 clones, about 88% recorded once. The sequencing sample was made of PBMCs. The receptors stem from a young man in good health and CMV-seropositive. Each CDR3 is given with its conserved first and last residue. The D gene is left open where the match is weak. Part of the rows lack a size; the others show once, few, many or a class for expanded clones.

j_call clone_size v_call d_call cdr3_nt cdr3_aa
TRBJ1-2 NA TRBV7-2 NA TGTGCCAGCAGCCCCAGACAGTACTATGGCTACACCTTC CASSPRQYYGYTF
TRBJ2-1 once TRBV13 TRBD2 TGTGCCAGCAGGCCTACTAGCGGGAGGTACAATGAGCAGTTCTTC CASRPTSGRYNEQFF
TRBJ2-6 NA TRBV6-1 NA TGTGCCAGCTCTCTAGACCCCGGGGCCAACGTCCTGACTTTC CASSLDPGANVLTF
TRBJ2-2 NA TRBV27 NA TGTGCCAGCAGTTTAAGGGGGGGCGCGAACACCGGGGAGCTGTTTTTT CASSLRGGANTGELFF
TRBJ2-7 NA TRBV11-3 NA TGTGCCAGCAGCTTAAACTCCGGGGAATCCTACGAGCAGTACTTC CASSLNSGESYEQYF
TRBJ1-1 NA TRBV7-2 NA TGTGCCAGCAGCTTAGCGCTAGGGGAATTGGGGACTGAAGCTTTCTTT CASSLALGELGTEAFF
TRBJ2-1 NA TRBV27 NA TGTGCCAGCAGTTTAGAGACTCTTGGCACCTACAATGAGCAGTTCTTC CASSLETLGTYNEQFF
TRBJ2-1 NA TRBV30 NA TGTGCCTGGGGCGGCGGGGAGAATTCCTACAATGAGCAGTTCTTC CAWGGGENSYNEQFF
TRBJ1-2 NA TRBV18 NA TGTGCCAGCTCACCGGGACACCCCCCCCTAGCTAACTATGGCTACACCTTC CASSPGHPPLANYGYTF
TRBJ2-7 NA TRBV14 TRBD1 TGTGCCAGCAGCCTCTGGACAGGGGGCGCCGAGCAGTACTTC CASSLWTGGAEQYF
TRBJ1-2 NA TRBV7-2 NA TGTGCCAGCAGCTTGGTAACCGGACAGCAGGGCTACACCTTC CASSLVTGQQGYTF
TRBJ1-4 NA TRBV7-2 NA TGTGCCAGCAGCTTAATCGCCAGGGATAATGAAAAACTGTTTTTT CASSLIARDNEKLFF
TRBJ1-4 NA TRBV4-1 TRBD1 TGCGCCAGCAGCCATGGCCGGGACAGAAAAGAAAAACTGTTTTTT CASSHGRDRKEKLFF
TRBJ2-1 NA TRBV7-2 TRBD2 TGTGCCAGCAGAAGCGGGGGTTACTACAATGAGCAGTTCTTC CASRSGGYYNEQFF
TRBJ2-2 NA TRBV10-2 TRBD2 TGCGCCAGCATTCCTAGCGGGAGGAACACCGGGGAGCTGTTTTTT CASIPSGRNTGELFF
TRBJ1-4 NA TRBV5-1 NA TGCGCCAGCAGCTTACAGGCAGATGAAAAACTGTTTTTT CASSLQADEKLFF
TRBJ2-1 NA TRBV18 TRBD2 TGTGCCAGCTCACCACGCACCCGAGGACTAGGGCACAATGAGCAGTTCTTC CASSPRTRGLGHNEQFF
TRBJ2-3 NA TRBV5-4 TRBD1 TGTGCCAGCAGTGGACAGGGGAAGGGAACAGATACGCAGTATTTT CASSGQGKGTDTQYF
TRBJ2-2 NA TRBV2 NA TGTGCCAGCAGAGTACAGAACACCGGGGAGCTGTTTTTT CASRVQNTGELFF
TRBJ2-7 NA TRBV11-2 NA TGTGCCAGCAGCTTAGACAGGGGCGTCTACGAGCAGTACTTC CASSLDRGVYEQYF
TRBJ2-4 few TRBV19 NA TGTGCCAGTAGTAACCACAGGGGACTAGCCAAAAACATTCAGTACTTC CASSNHRGLAKNIQYF
TRBJ1-2 NA TRBV9 NA TGTGCCAGCAGTGGAGGGGCAGCGGCAGCCGATGGCTACACCTTC CASSGGAAAADGYTF
TRBJ1-1 NA TRBV6-1 NA TGTGCCAGCAGTTATGAAGCTTTCTTT CASSYEAFF
TRBJ1-5 NA TRBV18 NA TGTGCCAGCTCACCACGGCGGGACTCTAATCAGCCCCAGCATTTT CASSPRRDSNQPQHF
TRBJ2-4 NA TRBV4-2 TRBD2 TGTGCCAGCAGCCAAGCCCTCCTAGCGGGTAGAAACATTCAGTACTTC CASSQALLAGRNIQYF
TRBJ1-4 NA TRBV7-8 NA TGTGCCAGCAGCCCCAGGGTGGGGCTCTCTAATGAAAAACTGTTTTTT CASSPRVGLSNEKLFF
TRBJ2-1 NA TRBV6-6 TRBD2 TGTGCCAGCTCTGTCGCGGGAGTAGCCGTATACAATGAGCAGTTCTTC CASSVAGVAVYNEQFF
TRBJ2-7 NA TRBV15 TRBD1 TGTGCCACCAGCCAAGGGGTAACCGGGACAGGGACCTACGAGCAGTACTTC CATSQGVTGTGTYEQYF
TRBJ1-4 NA TRBV5-4 NA TGTGCCAGCACAGGGGTGGGGGAAAAACTGTTTTTT CASTGVGEKLFF
TRBJ2-2 NA TRBV7-3 NA TGTGCCAGCAGCCTCACCACCAGGACCGGGGAGCTGTTTTTT CASSLTTRTGELFF
TRBJ2-1 NA TRBV2 NA TGTGCCAGCAGTGAAGCGCAAGTTGGGAGAGGGAATGAGCAGTTCTTC CASSEAQVGRGNEQFF
TRBJ2-4 once TRBV30 NA TGTGCCTGGAGTGTAGACGGGAGAAGCGACATTCAGTACTTC CAWSVDGRSDIQYF
TRBJ2-7 few TRBV18 TRBD2 TGTGCCAGCTCACCCGGGGGGGGCCTCGAGCAGTACTTC CASSPGGGLEQYF